What follows are 25 T cell receptor beta chains derived from one specimen sequenced in a study of a mutant IDH1 vaccine in newly diagnosed glioma. Time point denoted: week 47, end of study. In the vaccine, a single dose held 300 ug of the mutant IDH1 20-mer peptide, along with topical imiquimod. What these receptors recognize is not known. TCRdb's table, derived via immunoSEQ multiplex PCR, lists solely in-frame clones and lacks some. Of about 40,000 clones listed, approximately 80% were seen once; the top ten hold roughly a sixth. This specimen consisted of PBMCs, obtained from a glioma patient whose treatment included an IDH1 peptide vaccine. These receptors were taken from a man between 18 and 29 years old with glioma. Some clones in this sample may be carry-over from other donors' samples.

The gene calls are TRBV6-6 and TRBJ1-2, with D perhaps TRBD1 (6 bases). Germline loops: CDR1 MNHNY, CDR2 SVGAGI (reference sequence). V was pared by 6 bases and J by 2 bases, with 13 bases between. CDR3 size: 14 residues. The CDR3 sequence is CASRRDTGNYGYTF. The CDR3 DNA sequence: TGTGCCAGCAGGAGGGACACCGGGAACTATGGCTACACCTTC.

The gene calls are TRBV6-5 and TRBJ2-1; D gene ambiguous. Germline assignment: CDR1 MNHEY and CDR2 SVGAGI. V was trimmed by 1 base and J by 8 bases, leaving 12 bases between them. CDR3 size: 14 residues. Written as DNA, the CDR3 is TGTGCCAGCAGTTACTTCGCGGAGTATTATGAGCAGTTCTTC. Its protein product is CASSYFAEYYEQFF.

This clone showed up just a few times. This rearrangement joins TRBV7-2 to TRBJ2-7; D is perhaps TRBD1 (6 bases). Germline CDR1 and CDR2: SGHTA and FQGNSA. Trimming pared 4 bases from V and 3 bases from J, leaving 7 bases between. CDR3 length: 12 residues. CDR3 nucleotide sequence: TGTGCCAGCAGCTCACAGGGCTACGAGCAGTACTTC. Its translation: CASSSQGYEQYF.

In DNA, the CDR3 is TGTGCCAGCAGCTCGACCGGGACAGGGTACCACGAGCAGTACTTC. This gives the protein CASSSTGTGYHEQYF. V and J are TRBV5-6 and TRBJ2-7, with 9 positions matching TRBD1. There are 15 residues in the CDR3. Germline-derived CDR1 and CDR2 are SGHDT and YYEEEE. V trimming: 3 bases; J trimming: 5 bases; junction bases outside the gene matches: 9.

The V call is TRBV4-1, the J call TRBJ1-2, with TRBD1 matching over 7 bases. Germline trimming cut 0 bases from V and 0 bases from J; bases unmatched to any gene: 4. Germline assignment: CDR1 MGHRA and CDR2 YSYEKL. CDR3 length: 16 residues. The CDR3 coding sequence is TGCGCCAGCAGCCAAGAGGGACAGACTTCTAACTATGGCTACACCTTC. Translation gives CASSQEGQTSNYGYTF.

This chain uses TRBV7-6 with TRBJ1-1; no firm D call. Trimming left V 5 bases short and J 4 bases short, with 8 bases between. Per germline, CDR1 SGHVS and CDR2 FNYEAQ. CDR3 length: 12 amino acids. CDR3 sequence (DNA): TGTGCCAGCAGCCGCCGGGGCACTGAAGCTTTCTTT. This codes for CASSRRGTEAFF.

The gene calls are TRBV13 and TRBJ1-2, with 9 bases identical to TRBD1. CDR3 length: 14 residues. Unmatched junction bases numbered 7, after V lost 7 bases and J lost 4 bases. Per the germline V gene, CDR1 is PRHDT and CDR2 is FYEKMQ (reference sequence). Here the CDR3 reads CASTLRTGVYGYTF. Written as DNA, the CDR3 is TGTGCCAGCACCCTCCGGACAGGGGTCTATGGCTACACCTTC.

The chain carries TRBV18 and TRBJ1-5, with D unclear. Trimming shortened V by 5 bases and J by 4 bases, and 9 bases separated the two germline ends. The germline gives CDR1 KGHSH, CDR2 LQKENI. The length of the CDR3 is 13 residues. Written as DNA, the CDR3 is TGTGCCAGCTCAGCAAGCCTAAATCAGCCCCAGCATTTT. It specifies CASSASLNQPQHF.

The chain employs TRBV6-1 and TRBJ1-5; D is undetermined. The V and J ends lost 6 bases and 7 bases respectively, with 10 bases between them. The CDR3 has 12 residues. The V gene's germline CDR1 is MNHNS and CDR2 SASEGT. CDR3 bases: TGTGCCAGCAGGGACCACACCCAGCCCCAGCATTTT. Translation: CASRDHTQPQHF.

This clone has a handful of counts. The chain joins TRBV30 to TRBJ1-1; D gene uncertain. Trimming removed 0 bases from V and 1 base from J, with 15 bases in between. Germline CDR1 reads GTSNPN; CDR2 reads SVGIG (reference sequence). The CDR3 loop spans 16 amino acids. CDR3 bases: TGTGCCTGGAGTGTAAGGGTTGCAGGACCGAACACTGAAGCTTTCTTT. It codes for CAWSVRVAGPNTEAFF.

The chain employs TRBV7-9 and TRBJ2-2; 7 bases align to TRBD2. CDR1 and CDR2 from the germline V gene are SEHNR and FQNEAQ (reference sequence). CDR3 length: 18 residues. V was pared by 3 bases and J by 2 bases, with 12 bases of the junction left unmatched. The CDR3 DNA is TGTGCCAGCAGCTTCCCCAGCGGGACTGCTGTCAACACCGGGGAGCTGTTTTTT. Translated: CASSFPSGTAVNTGELFF.

CDR3 loop: CASSLDRRSYNEQFF. CDR3 sequence (DNA): TGTGCCAGCAGCCTAGACAGGCGCTCCTACAATGAGCAGTTCTTC. This rearrangement joins TRBV6-5 to TRBJ2-1; the D gene is possibly TRBD1 (6 bases). Germline V CDR1 and CDR2: MNHEY, SVGAGI. Trimming took off 6 bases at V and 0 bases at J, with 12 bases between the two ends. The CDR3 extends over 15 amino acids.

The chain employs TRBV5-4 and TRBJ2-5, with D maybe TRBD2 (5 bases). Trimming cost V 2 bases and J 7 bases, with 6 bases left between them. The germline V gene encodes CDR1 SGHNT and CDR2 YYREEE (reference sequence). The CDR3 is made up of 11 amino acids. CDR3 DNA sequence: TGTGCCAGCAGCTTTGAGGGGACCCAGTACTTC. It codes for CASSFEGTQYF.

The table lists this clone with a count of one. This rearrangement joins TRBV5-5 to TRBJ1-2; 8 bases align to TRBD1. With V trimmed by 1 base and J by 2 bases, 4 bases remained unmatched. Germline V gives CDR1 SGHKS, CDR2 YYEKEE (reference sequence). The CDR3 loop spans 15 amino acids. CDR3 DNA: TGTGCCAGCAGCTTGTTGAGACAGGGGAACTATGGCTACACCTTC. Amino acid sequence: CASSLLRQGNYGYTF.

About this clone itself: One junction end disagrees with the germline gene, perhaps due to a read error. The chain recombines TRBV30 with TRBJ1-3; D is uncertain. The CDR3 runs to 12 residues. Germline CDR1 GTSNPN, CDR2 SVGIG (reference sequence). CDR3 coding DNA: TGTGCCTGGAGTGTATCTGGGAACACCATATATTTT. It translates to CAWSVSGNTIYF.

This chain uses TRBV7-2 with TRBJ2-7; 9 positions agree with TRBD1. This CDR3 comprises 15 residues. The germline V gene has CDR1 SGHTA and CDR2 FQGNSA. V was clipped by 4 bases and J by 5 bases; unmatched bases: 9. The DNA for the CDR3 is TGTGCCAGCAGCTGGGACAACAGGGGGCGGAACGAGCAGTACTTC. As protein: CASSWDNRGRNEQYF.

The chain carries TRBV2 and TRBJ2-3; D is unresolved. Germline assignment: CDR1 SNHLY and CDR2 FYNNEI. The CDR3 consists of 14 residues. V was shortened by 4 bases and J by 0 bases, with 8 bases between the two germline ends. The CDR3 sequence is CASSGRQSTDTQYF. DNA for the CDR3: TGTGCCAGCAGTGGAAGGCAGAGCACAGATACGCAGTATTTT.

This clone has a handful of counts. This CDR3 is CASSLVLAASPEAFF. In nucleotides, the CDR3 is TGTGCCAGCAGCTTAGTTCTGGCAGCTAGCCCTGAAGCTTTCTTT. The rearrangement joins TRBV7-9 to TRBJ1-1; D ambiguous. Trimming stripped 1 base from V and 6 bases from J, with 15 bases between. This CDR3 has 15 amino acids. In germline, CDR1 is SEHNR, CDR2 FQNEAQ (reference sequence).

V gene TRBV27 combines with J gene TRBJ2-3; TRBD2 agrees at 9 bases. V shed 3 bases, J shed 6 bases, and the junction held 7 bases outside the gene matches. CDR1 is MNHEY, CDR2 SMNVEV, per germline (reference sequence). The CDR3 consists of 15 residues. As DNA, the CDR3 is TGTGCCAGCAGTTTTAGGCGGGGGGGTCGGGATACGCAGTATTTT. Protein product: CASSFRRGGRDTQYF.

The V call is TRBV10-3, the J call TRBJ1-1, with 7 bases aligning to TRBD1. The J segment lost 4 bases and the V segment lost 11 bases, leaving 19 bases of the junction unmatched. This CDR3 region has 16 residues. Germline V gene data show CDR1 as ENHRY and CDR2 as SYGVKD. CDR3 region: CAVSGGGGALGTEAFF. In DNA form, the CDR3 reads TGTGCCGTATCAGGGGGTGGGGGGGCTCTGGGCACTGAAGCTTTCTTT.

The chain recombines TRBV5-1 with TRBJ1-2; unclear D gene. Germline assignment: CDR1 SGHRS and CDR2 YFSETQ. V lost 2 bases and J 4 bases, leaving 9 bases between the germline ends. CDR3 length equals 13 residues. CDR3 protein: CASSLGGSYGYTF. As DNA, the CDR3 is TGCGCCAGCAGCTTAGGAGGCAGCTATGGCTACACCTTC.

The chain joins TRBV4-3 to TRBJ1-2; D is unresolved. Germline CDR1 LGHNA, CDR2 YSLEER. This CDR3 region has 14 residues. The ends were cut back, 1 base at V and 2 bases at J, with 8 bases in the middle. CDR3 in DNA: TGCGCCAGCAGCCAAGTGAGGAAAAACTATGGCTACACCTTC. Translating it yields CASSQVRKNYGYTF.

This chain uses TRBV7-2 with TRBJ1-1, with D possibly matching TRBD1 (6 bases). Germline CDR1 and CDR2: SGHTA and FQGNSA. This CDR3 comprises 14 residues. Trimming left V 3 bases short and J 5 bases short, with 13 bases between. The CDR3 is CASSFGGANTEAFF. Written as DNA, the CDR3 is TGTGCCAGCAGCTTTGGGGGCGCGAATACTGAAGCTTTCTTT.

The chain couples TRBV6-5 to TRBJ1-5; D remains unclear. Trimming took 2 bases from V and 10 from J, leaving 12 bases between them. The CDR3 length is 13 residues. Germline assignment: CDR1 MNHEY and CDR2 SVGAGI. The CDR3 loop is CASSYEEGKPQHF. The CDR3 DNA is TGTGCCAGCAGTTACGAAGAGGGAAAACCCCAGCATTTT.

The rearrangement uses TRBV30 and TRBJ1-2; TRBD1 might be the D (6 bases). The germline gives CDR1 GTSNPN, CDR2 SVGIG (reference sequence). The ends were cut back, 3 bases at V and 6 bases at J, with 14 bases in the middle. The CDR3 totals 13 residues. CDR3 sequence: CAWRNRNRDGYTF. Here the CDR3 DNA reads TGTGCCTGGAGGAATCGGAACAGGGATGGCTACACCTTC.